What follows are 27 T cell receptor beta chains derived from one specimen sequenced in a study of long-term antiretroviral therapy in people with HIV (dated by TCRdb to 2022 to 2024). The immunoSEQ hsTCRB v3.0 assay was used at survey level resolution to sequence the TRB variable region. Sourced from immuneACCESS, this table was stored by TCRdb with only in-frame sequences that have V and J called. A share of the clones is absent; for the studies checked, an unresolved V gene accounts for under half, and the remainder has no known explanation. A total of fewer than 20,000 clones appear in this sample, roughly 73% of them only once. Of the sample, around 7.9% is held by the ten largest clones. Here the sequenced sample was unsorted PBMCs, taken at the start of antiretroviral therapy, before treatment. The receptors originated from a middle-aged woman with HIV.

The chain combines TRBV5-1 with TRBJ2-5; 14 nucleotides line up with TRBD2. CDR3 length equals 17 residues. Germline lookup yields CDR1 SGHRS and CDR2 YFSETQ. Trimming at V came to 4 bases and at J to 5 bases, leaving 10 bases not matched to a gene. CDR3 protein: CASSPGTSGGGWETQYF. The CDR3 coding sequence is TGCGCCAGCAGCCCCGGGACTAGCGGGGGAGGATGGGAGACCCAGTACTTC.

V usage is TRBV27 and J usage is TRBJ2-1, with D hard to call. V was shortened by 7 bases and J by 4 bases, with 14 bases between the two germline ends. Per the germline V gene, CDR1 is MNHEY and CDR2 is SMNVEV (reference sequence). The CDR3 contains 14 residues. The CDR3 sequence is CASKNQRQYNEQFF. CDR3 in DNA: TGTGCCAGCAAAAACCAACGGCAATACAATGAGCAGTTCTTC.

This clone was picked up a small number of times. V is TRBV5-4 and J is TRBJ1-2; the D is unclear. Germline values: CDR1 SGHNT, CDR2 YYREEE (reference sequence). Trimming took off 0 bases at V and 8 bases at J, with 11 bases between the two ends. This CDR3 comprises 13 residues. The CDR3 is CASSLGTERGYTF. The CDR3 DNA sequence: TGTGCCAGCAGCTTGGGCACGGAAAGAGGCTACACCTTC.

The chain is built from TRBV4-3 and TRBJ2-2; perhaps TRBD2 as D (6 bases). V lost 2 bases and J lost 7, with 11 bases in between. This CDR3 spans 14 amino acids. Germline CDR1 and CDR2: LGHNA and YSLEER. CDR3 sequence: CASSQTRRGGELFF. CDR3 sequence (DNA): TGCGCCAGCAGCCAAACTAGGAGGGGCGGGGAGCTGTTTTTT.

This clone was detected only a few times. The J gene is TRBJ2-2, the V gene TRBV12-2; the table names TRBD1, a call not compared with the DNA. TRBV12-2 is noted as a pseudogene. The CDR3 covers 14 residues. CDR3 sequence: CASRLEAGTGELFF. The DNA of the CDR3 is TGTGCAAGTCGCTTAGAGGCAGGGACCGGGGAGCTGTTTTTT.

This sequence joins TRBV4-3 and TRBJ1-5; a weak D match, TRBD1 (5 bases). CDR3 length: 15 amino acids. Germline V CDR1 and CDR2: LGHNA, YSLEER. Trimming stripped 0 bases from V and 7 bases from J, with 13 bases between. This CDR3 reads CASSQDEGVGQPQHF. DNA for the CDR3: TGCGCCAGCAGCCAAGATGAAGGGGTCGGGCAGCCCCAGCATTTT.

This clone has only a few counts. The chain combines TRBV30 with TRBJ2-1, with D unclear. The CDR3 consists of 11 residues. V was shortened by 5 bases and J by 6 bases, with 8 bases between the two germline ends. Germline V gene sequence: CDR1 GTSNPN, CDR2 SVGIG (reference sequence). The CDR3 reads CAWEKANEQFF. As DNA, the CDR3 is TGTGCCTGGGAGAAGGCCAATGAGCAGTTCTTC.

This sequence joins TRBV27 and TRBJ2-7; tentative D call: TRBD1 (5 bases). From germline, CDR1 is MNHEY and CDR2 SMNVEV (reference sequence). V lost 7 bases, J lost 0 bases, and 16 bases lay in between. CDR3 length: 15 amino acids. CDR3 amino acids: CASISRWGSSYEQYF. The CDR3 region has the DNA TGTGCCAGCATCTCTCGGTGGGGCAGCTCCTACGAGCAGTACTTC.

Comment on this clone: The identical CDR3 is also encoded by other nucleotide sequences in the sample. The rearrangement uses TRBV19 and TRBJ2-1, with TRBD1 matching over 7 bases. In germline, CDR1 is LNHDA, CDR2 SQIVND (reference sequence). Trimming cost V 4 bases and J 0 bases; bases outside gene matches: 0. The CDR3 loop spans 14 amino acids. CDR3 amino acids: CASSTGGSYNEQFF. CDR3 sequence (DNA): TGTGCCAGTAGTACAGGGGGCTCCTACAATGAGCAGTTCTTC.

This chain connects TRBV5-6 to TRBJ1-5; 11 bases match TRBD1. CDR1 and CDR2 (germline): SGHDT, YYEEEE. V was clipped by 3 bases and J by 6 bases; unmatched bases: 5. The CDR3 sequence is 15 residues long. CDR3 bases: TGTGCCAGCAGCTCTGGACAGGGGGCGCTTCAGCCCCAGCATTTT. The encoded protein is CASSSGQGALQPQHF.

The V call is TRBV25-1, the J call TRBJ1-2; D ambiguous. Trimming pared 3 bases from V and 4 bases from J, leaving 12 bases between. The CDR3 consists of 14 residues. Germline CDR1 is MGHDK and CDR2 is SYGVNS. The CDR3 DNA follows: TGTGCCAGCAGTGATCCCCGAGGGTCCTATGGCTACACCTTC. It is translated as CASSDPRGSYGYTF.

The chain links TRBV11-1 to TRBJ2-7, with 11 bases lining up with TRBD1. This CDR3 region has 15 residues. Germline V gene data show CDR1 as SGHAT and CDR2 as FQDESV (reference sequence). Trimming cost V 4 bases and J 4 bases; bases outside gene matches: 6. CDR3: CASSSRDRGSYEQYF. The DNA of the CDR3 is TGTGCCAGCAGCTCCCGGGACAGGGGGTCGTACGAGCAGTACTTC.

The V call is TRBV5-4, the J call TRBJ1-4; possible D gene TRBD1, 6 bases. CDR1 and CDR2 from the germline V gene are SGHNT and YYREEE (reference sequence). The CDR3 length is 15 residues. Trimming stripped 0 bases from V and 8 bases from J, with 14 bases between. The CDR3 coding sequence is TGTGCCAGCAGCTTGGAGGCAGGGGAGGGAGAAAAACTGTTTTTT. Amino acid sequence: CASSLEAGEGEKLFF.

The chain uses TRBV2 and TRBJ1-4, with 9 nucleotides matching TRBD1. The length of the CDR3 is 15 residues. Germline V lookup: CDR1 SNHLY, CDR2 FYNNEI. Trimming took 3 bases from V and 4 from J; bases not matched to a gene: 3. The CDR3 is CASSEGGQGNEKLFF. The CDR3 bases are TGTGCCAGCAGTGAGGGGGGACAGGGTAATGAAAAACTGTTTTTT.

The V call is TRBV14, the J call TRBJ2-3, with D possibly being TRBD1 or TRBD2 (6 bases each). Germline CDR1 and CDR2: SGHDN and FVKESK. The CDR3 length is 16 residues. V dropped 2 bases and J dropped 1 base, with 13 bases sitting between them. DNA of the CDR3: TGTGCCAGCAGCCAATACGGGGGCTTGGGCACAGATACGCAGTATTTT. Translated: CASSQYGGLGTDTQYF.

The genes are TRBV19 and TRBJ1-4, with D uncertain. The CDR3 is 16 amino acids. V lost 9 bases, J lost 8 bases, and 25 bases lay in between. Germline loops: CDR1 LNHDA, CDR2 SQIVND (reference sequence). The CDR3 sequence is CASPKSLAGHGEKLFF. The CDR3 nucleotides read TGTGCCAGCCCCAAATCCCTAGCCGGCCATGGGGAAAAACTGTTTTTT.

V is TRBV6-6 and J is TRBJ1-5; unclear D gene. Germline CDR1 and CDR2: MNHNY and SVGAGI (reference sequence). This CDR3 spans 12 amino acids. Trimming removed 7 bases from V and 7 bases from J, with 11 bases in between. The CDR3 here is CASTREGQPQHF. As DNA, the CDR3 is TGTGCCAGCACCCGAGAGGGACAGCCCCAGCATTTT.

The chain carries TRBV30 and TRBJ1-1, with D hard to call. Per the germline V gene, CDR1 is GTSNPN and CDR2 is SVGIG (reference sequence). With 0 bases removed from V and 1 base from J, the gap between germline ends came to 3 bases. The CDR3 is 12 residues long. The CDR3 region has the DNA TGTGCCTGGAGTGTACGGAACACTGAAGCTTTCTTT. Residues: CAWSVRNTEAFF.

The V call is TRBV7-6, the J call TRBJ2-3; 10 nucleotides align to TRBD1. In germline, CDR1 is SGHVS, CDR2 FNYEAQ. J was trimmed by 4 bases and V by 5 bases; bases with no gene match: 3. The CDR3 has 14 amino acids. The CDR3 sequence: CASSVGQGSDTQYF. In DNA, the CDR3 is TGTGCCAGCAGCGTGGGACAGGGGTCAGATACGCAGTATTTT.

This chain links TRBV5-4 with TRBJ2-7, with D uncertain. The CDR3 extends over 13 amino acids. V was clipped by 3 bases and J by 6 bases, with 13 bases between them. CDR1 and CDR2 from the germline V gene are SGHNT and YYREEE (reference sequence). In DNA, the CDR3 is TGTGCCAGCAGCTCGGGCCCCGGAGCCGAGCAGTACTTC. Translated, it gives CASSSGPGAEQYF.

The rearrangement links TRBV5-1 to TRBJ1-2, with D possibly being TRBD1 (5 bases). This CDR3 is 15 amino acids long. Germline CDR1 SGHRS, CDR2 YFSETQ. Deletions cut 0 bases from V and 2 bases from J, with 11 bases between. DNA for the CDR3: TGCGCCAGCAGCTTGGAGCAGGGCCACAACTATGGCTACACCTTC. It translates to CASSLEQGHNYGYTF.

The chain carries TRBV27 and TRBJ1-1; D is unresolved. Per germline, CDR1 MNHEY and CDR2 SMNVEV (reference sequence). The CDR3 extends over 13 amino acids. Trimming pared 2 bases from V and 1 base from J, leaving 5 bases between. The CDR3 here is CASSLKRNTEAFF. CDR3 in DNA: TGTGCCAGCAGTTTAAAGCGGAACACTGAAGCTTTCTTT.

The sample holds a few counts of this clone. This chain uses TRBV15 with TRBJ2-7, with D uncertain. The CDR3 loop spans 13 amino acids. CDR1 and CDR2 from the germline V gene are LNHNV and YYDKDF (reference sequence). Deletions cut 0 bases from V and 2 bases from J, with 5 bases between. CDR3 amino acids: CATSRDNTYEQYF. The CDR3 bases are TGTGCCACCAGCAGAGATAACACCTACGAGCAGTACTTC.

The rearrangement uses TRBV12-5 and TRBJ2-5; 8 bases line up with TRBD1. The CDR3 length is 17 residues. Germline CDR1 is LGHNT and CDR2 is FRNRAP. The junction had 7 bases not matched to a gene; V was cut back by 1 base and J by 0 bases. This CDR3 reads CASGLGRDRWDQETQYF. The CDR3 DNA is TGTGCTAGTGGTTTGGGAAGGGACAGGTGGGACCAAGAGACCCAGTACTTC. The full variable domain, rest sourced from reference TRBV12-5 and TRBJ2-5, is DARVTQTPRHKVTEMGQEVTMRCQPILGHNTVFWYRQTMMQGLELLAYFRNRAPLDDSGMPKDRFSAEMPDATLATLKIQPSEPRDSAVYFCASGLGRDRWDQETQYFGPGTRLLVL.

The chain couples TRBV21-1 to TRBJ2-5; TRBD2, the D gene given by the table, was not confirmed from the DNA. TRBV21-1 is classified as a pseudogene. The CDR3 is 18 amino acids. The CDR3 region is CASSRRLKTSGGEGTQYF. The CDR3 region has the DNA TGTGCCAGCAGCCGACGACTCAAGACTAGCGGGGGGGAAGGGACCCAGTACTTC.

The CDR3 sequence: CASSQGGQETQYF. The CDR3 DNA sequence: TGTGCCAGCAGCCAGGGGGGCCAAGAGACCCAGTACTTC. The chain uses TRBV7-6 and TRBJ2-5; possible D gene TRBD1, 7 bases. Germline V lookup: CDR1 SGHVS, CDR2 FNYEAQ. V dropped 5 bases and J dropped 1 base, with 8 bases sitting between them. CDR3 size: 13 residues.

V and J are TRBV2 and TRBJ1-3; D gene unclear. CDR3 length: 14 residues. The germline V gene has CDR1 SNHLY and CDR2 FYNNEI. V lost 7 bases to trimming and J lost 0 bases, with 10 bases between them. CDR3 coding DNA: TGTGCCAGCAAGGTTGACCACTCTGGAAACACCATATATTTT. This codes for CASKVDHSGNTIYF.